The next 27 T cell receptor beta chains were all read from a single sample in a study of CD8+ T cells in alopecia areata (dated by TCRdb to the late 2010s). This sample's time point label indicates: about 5 months on oral tofacitinib. The sample's treatment or condition label, in plain terms: oral pan-JAK inhibitor, 5-10 mg twice daily. Library method: the immunoSEQ multiplex PCR assay. RNA was extracted from all samples and reverse transcribed into cDNA as template for TCR sequencing. As stored in TCRdb, this immuneACCESS dataset retains in-frame rearrangements with V and J assigned. A fraction of the clones does not appear; measured against another copy, unresolved V genes explain less than half of the discrepancy, and the remainder lacks a known reason. The sample table lists 250,000 to 300,000 clones, 55% to 75% of them with a count of one. The ten largest clones take up around 1.7% of the sample.

The specimen comprised CD4+ T cells sorted from blood, sampled at week 24, from a patient treated with tofacitinib. These receptors were obtained from a human donor with alopecia areata.

This clone has more than one count but fewer than ten. The chain has TRBV29-1 and TRBJ2-7; D is possibly TRBD1 (6 bases). Looked up from germline, CDR1 is SQVTM and CDR2 is ANQGSEA. This CDR3 is built from 13 residues. Trimming stripped 4 bases from V and 2 bases from J, with 12 bases between. The CDR3 DNA reads as TGCAGCGTTGGCTCAGGGGTTCCCTACGAGCAGTACTTC. Protein: CSVGSGVPYEQYF.

CDR3 amino acids: CASSQTRQGSYGYTF. For the CDR3, the DNA is TGTGCCAGCAGCCAGACCCGACAGGGGTCCTATGGCTACACCTTC. The chain joins TRBV6-5 to TRBJ1-2; 8 bases align to TRBD1. Germline CDR1 is MNHEY and CDR2 is SVGAGI. V lost 6 bases and J lost 4; bases outside the gene matches: 10. The CDR3 spans 15 residues.

V and J are TRBV27 and TRBJ2-1; tentatively, D is TRBD2 (7 bases). CDR1 and CDR2 (germline): MNHEY, SMNVEV (reference sequence). V was shortened by 5 bases and J by 0 bases, with 23 bases between the two germline ends. This CDR3 has 19 residues. CDR3 coding DNA: TGTGCCAGCAGTCCCGCGGGTGGCGGGGGCCTCCTCTCCTACAATGAGCAGTTCTTC. Protein sequence: CASSPAGGGGLLSYNEQFF.

This chain uses TRBV6-1 with TRBJ2-3; 9 bases are shared with TRBD2. Germline loops: CDR1 MNHNS, CDR2 SASEGT. The CDR3 runs to 14 residues. V was clipped by 3 bases and J by 4 bases; unmatched bases: 2. The CDR3 spells CASSERGGPDTQYF. The CDR3 bases are TGTGCCAGCAGTGAGCGGGGGGGCCCAGATACGCAGTATTTT.

This clone was detected only a few times. CDR3 bases: TGCAGCGGAACCGGGACGTTGAACACTGAAGCTTTCTTT. Translation gives CSGTGTLNTEAFF. The V call is TRBV29-1, the J call TRBJ1-1, with a tentative D call TRBD1 (5 bases). This CDR3 is 13 amino acids long. Germline values: CDR1 SQVTM, CDR2 ANQGSEA. The ends were cut back, 7 bases at V and 0 bases at J, with 12 bases in the middle.

The chain carries TRBV7-2 and TRBJ1-6; TRBD1 aligns across 10 bases. Trimming cost V 4 bases and J 9 bases; bases outside gene matches: 6. Germline CDR1 and CDR2: SGHTA and FQGNSA. This CDR3 region has 15 residues. The CDR3 region has the DNA TGTGCCAGCAGCTCAGGGACAGGGGCAAGTTCACCCCTCCACTTT. Its protein product is CASSSGTGASSPLHF.

This chain joins TRBV7-2 and TRBJ2-5, with 7 bases lining up with TRBD2. The V segment lost 5 bases and the J segment 1 base; nucleotides outside the gene matches: 10. Germline V gene data show CDR1 as SGHTA and CDR2 as FQGNSA. The CDR3 spans 16 residues. CDR3 loop: CASSQRGGGSQETQYF. CDR3 nucleotides: TGTGCCAGCAGCCAGAGGGGCGGGGGAAGCCAAGAGACCCAGTACTTC. The entire variable domain, with the rest obtained from reference TRBV7-2 and TRBJ2-5, is as follows: GAGVSQSPSNKVTEKGKDVELRCDPISGHTALYWYRQSLGQGLEFLIYFQGNSAPDKSGLPSDRFSAERTGGSVSTLTIQRTQQEDSAVYLCASSQRGGGSQETQYFGPGTRLLVL.

The chain employs TRBV5-6 and TRBJ2-3, with 10 bases that match TRBD1. Per the germline V gene, CDR1 is SGHDT and CDR2 is YYEEEE. V lost 4 bases and J lost 9; bases outside the gene matches: 11. This CDR3 comprises 15 residues. CDR3 residues: CASSASGTGAPTQYF. Written as DNA, the CDR3 is TGTGCCAGCAGCGCCTCCGGGACAGGGGCCCCGACGCAGTATTTT.

This chain links TRBV5-1 with TRBJ2-5; D is possibly TRBD2 (6 bases). V was clipped by 4 bases and J by 2 bases, with 12 bases between them. The CDR3 runs 14 residues. Germline-derived CDR1 and CDR2 are SGHRS and YFSETQ. The CDR3, as DNA: TGCGCCAGCAGCCAGGAAGGAGGGCAAGAGACCCAGTACTTC. This translates into CASSQEGGQETQYF.

In the case of this clone: Additional DNA sequences in this sample encode the identical CDR3. The chain has TRBV29-1 and TRBJ2-7; 7 bases are shared with TRBD2. Losses at the gene ends were 3 bases for V and 2 bases for J; bases not matched to a gene: 1. The CDR3 has 12 amino acids. CDR1 is SQVTM, CDR2 ANQGSEA, per germline. Here the CDR3 reads CSVDRGAYEQYF. The CDR3 DNA follows: TGCAGCGTTGACCGGGGGGCCTACGAGCAGTACTTC.

The chain couples TRBV27 to TRBJ2-5, with D possibly being TRBD1 or TRBD2 (5 bases each). Germline loops: CDR1 MNHEY, CDR2 SMNVEV (reference sequence). The CDR3 covers 13 residues. Trimming cost V 9 bases and J 4 bases, with 15 bases left between them. CDR3 in amino acids: CASRGTGRETQYF. Written as DNA, the CDR3 is TGTGCCAGTAGGGGTACGGGGCGAGAGACCCAGTACTTC.

The chain uses TRBV5-1 and TRBJ1-3, with 7 bases identical to TRBD1. After removal of 1 base from V and 4 bases from J, the junction contained 2 bases not matched to a gene. Per the germline V gene, CDR1 is SGHRS and CDR2 is YFSETQ. The CDR3 runs 14 residues. The CDR3 DNA reads as TGCGCCAGCAGCTTGACAGGGGCCGGAAACACCATATATTTT. Encoded protein: CASSLTGAGNTIYF. The full variable domain, completed using reference TRBV5-1 and TRBJ1-3, is KAGVTQTPRYLIKTRGQQVTLSCSPISGHRSVSWYQQTPGQGLQFLFEYFSETQRNKGNFPGRFSGRQFSNSRSEMNVSTLELGDSALYLCASSLTGAGNTIYFGEGSWLTVV.

This clone has just one count. This sequence joins TRBV6-5 and TRBJ2-5, with TRBD1 as a possible D gene (6 bases). This CDR3 is 12 amino acids long. Germline CDR1 MNHEY, CDR2 SVGAGI. V lost 5 bases and J 4 bases, leaving 8 bases between the germline ends. Written as DNA, the CDR3 is TGTGCCAGCAGTAGGACAGCAGAGACCCAGTACTTC. It encodes CASSRTAETQYF.

CDR3 sequence reads: CAAGGGSETQYF. The DNA of the CDR3 is TGTGCCGCCGGGGGGGGCAGCGAGACCCAGTACTTC. The V gene is TRBV27, the J gene TRBJ2-5; 8 nucleotides match TRBD2. CDR1 and CDR2 from the germline V gene are MNHEY and SMNVEV (reference sequence). The CDR3 spans 12 residues. The trim removed 11 bases at V and 5 bases at J, leaving 7 bases unmatched.

V and J are TRBV2 and TRBJ1-6, with 9 bases identical to TRBD1. From germline, CDR1 is SNHLY and CDR2 FYNNEI. V dropped 6 bases and J dropped 7; count of bases not matched to a gene: 7. CDR3 length: 15 amino acids. CDR3 sequence (DNA): TGTGCCAGCAGCAGTCTCGGACAGGGGAATTCACCCCTCCACTTT. Translated, it gives CASSSLGQGNSPLHF.

V is TRBV30 and J is TRBJ2-7, with D tentatively TRBD2 (6 bases). This CDR3 is 14 amino acids long. V was clipped by 1 base and J by 5 bases, with 15 bases between them. The germline CDR1 and CDR2 sequences are GTSNPN and SVGIG (reference sequence). The CDR3 protein is CAWSGHTSPHEQYF. In DNA form, the CDR3 reads TGTGCCTGGAGTGGTCATACTAGCCCCCACGAGCAGTACTTC.

The chain links TRBV25-1 to TRBJ2-1; D is undetermined. V was pared by 3 bases and J by 0 bases, with 6 bases between. Germline V gene data show CDR1 as MGHDK and CDR2 as SYGVNS. This CDR3 contains 14 residues. CDR3 sequence (DNA): TGTGCCAGCAGTGAGACTGGCTCCTACAATGAGCAGTTCTTC. It is translated as CASSETGSYNEQFF. Supplemented by reference TRBV25-1 and TRBJ2-1, the full variable domain reads EADIYQTPRYLVIGTGKKITLECSQTMGHDKMYWYQQDPGMELHLIHYSYGVNSTEKGDLSSESTVSRIRTEHFPLTLESARPSHTSQYLCASSETGSYNEQFFGPGTRLTVL.

The rearrangement joins TRBV30 to TRBJ2-7, with a possible D match to TRBD1 (5 bases). The CDR3 consists of 14 residues. CDR1 is GTSNPN, CDR2 SVGIG, per germline (reference sequence). V was clipped by 5 bases and J by 0 bases, with 14 bases between them. The chain's CDR3 is CAWAKGSSSYEQYF. The CDR3 nucleotides are TGTGCCTGGGCCAAGGGGTCCAGCTCCTACGAGCAGTACTTC.

The CDR3 sequence is CATSRIKGQGLMNTEAFF. The CDR3, as DNA: TGTGCCACCAGCAGAATAAAGGGACAGGGGCTAATGAACACTGAAGCTTTCTTT. V usage is TRBV15 and J usage is TRBJ1-1, with 10 bases aligning to TRBD1. The junction had 9 bases not matched to a gene; V was cut back by 2 bases and J by 0 bases. Per germline, CDR1 LNHNV and CDR2 YYDKDF (reference sequence). This CDR3 is built from 18 residues.

J is TRBJ2-1 and V is TRBV30, with D perhaps TRBD1 (6 bases). This CDR3 has 13 residues. V shed 4 bases and J shed 2 bases, with 9 bases lying between them. Per germline, CDR1 GTSNPN and CDR2 SVGIG (reference sequence). CDR3: CAWNWDTYNEQFF. The CDR3 DNA sequence: TGTGCCTGGAATTGGGACACCTACAATGAGCAGTTCTTC.

This chain connects TRBV30 to TRBJ1-2; possible D gene TRBD1, 6 bases. The CDR3 covers 12 residues. Trimming left V 3 bases short and J 6 bases short, with 11 bases between. The germline V gene encodes CDR1 GTSNPN and CDR2 SVGIG (reference sequence). The CDR3 nucleotides are TGTGCCTGGAGACAGGGAAGGGATGGCTACACCTTC. This translates into CAWRQGRDGYTF.

The gene calls are TRBV2 and TRBJ1-5; D may be TRBD1 (5 bases). The CDR3 extends over 16 amino acids. Germline values: CDR1 SNHLY, CDR2 FYNNEI. With 7 bases removed from V and 1 base from J, the gap between germline ends came to 17 bases. The CDR3 loop reads CASKNRWAQSNQPQHF. The DNA for the CDR3 is TGTGCCAGCAAGAACAGGTGGGCGCAGAGCAATCAGCCCCAGCATTTT.

This chain links TRBV29-1 with TRBJ1-2, with D hard to call. The CDR3 runs 13 residues. Germline V CDR1 and CDR2: SQVTM, ANQGSEA. Trimming pared 5 bases from V and 4 bases from J, leaving 14 bases between. CDR3 nucleotides: TGCAGCGTTCTGGGTCAAGTACCCTATGGCTACACCTTC. Its translation: CSVLGQVPYGYTF.

The chain is built from TRBV4-2 and TRBJ1-1, with 10 bases lining up with TRBD1. V shed 1 base and J 1 base; nucleotides not matched to a gene: 9. CDR1 is LGHNA, CDR2 YNFKEQ, per germline. The CDR3 is 18 amino acids. The CDR3 sequence is CASSQAPRTGGKNTEAFF. Written as DNA, the CDR3 is TGTGCCAGCAGCCAAGCCCCTCGGACAGGGGGTAAGAACACTGAAGCTTTCTTT.

The chain couples TRBV30 to TRBJ2-7; no clear D gene. In germline, CDR1 is GTSNPN, CDR2 SVGIG (reference sequence). V shed 1 base and J shed 1 base, with 11 bases lying between them. This CDR3 has 14 amino acids. CDR3 coding DNA: TGTGCCTGGAGTGCCCCCCTCACATCCTACGAGCAGTACTTC. Its translation is CAWSAPLTSYEQYF.

The chain links TRBV16 to TRBJ1-5; D gene ambiguous. This CDR3 region has 13 residues. Between the trimmed V and J ends, which lost 4 bases and 4 bases, there was a span of 8 bases. The germline gives CDR1 KGHSY, CDR2 FQNENV. As DNA, the CDR3 is TGTGCCAGCAGCCCCTTCATAAATCAGCCCCAGCATTTT. It codes for CASSPFINQPQHF.

This clone is a singleton in its sample. The chain recombines TRBV18 with TRBJ1-6; D is uncertain. CDR3 size: 15 residues. Germline assignment: CDR1 KGHSH and CDR2 LQKENI. V shed 8 bases and J shed 7 bases, with 18 bases lying between them. This CDR3 reads CASQNSLQRNSPLHF. CDR3 DNA: TGTGCCAGCCAAAACTCATTACAACGGAATTCACCCCTCCACTTT. Filled out from reference TRBV18 and TRBJ1-6, the complete variable domain reads NAGVMQNPRHLVRRRGQEARLRCSPMKGHSHVYWYRQLPEEGLKFMVYLQKENIIDESGMPKERFSAEFPKEGPSILRIQQVVRGDSAAYFCASQNSLQRNSPLHFGNGTRLTVT.